Shown below are 26 T cell receptor beta chains from a single sample sequenced in a study of T cell responses to AZD1222 COVID-19 vaccine. The assay was immunoSEQ multiplex PCR, and TCRdb's table has in-frame clones only and misses some. This table holds about 170,000 clones, over 85% found once. Sequencing was performed on peripheral blood, taken on day 0 of AZD1222 vaccination. The receptors were sampled from an adult in good health.

V usage is TRBV5-8 and J usage is TRBJ2-1; 10 nucleotides match TRBD2. The CDR3 extends over 15 amino acids. Germline CDR1 and CDR2: SGHTS and YDEGEE. Trimming took 7 bases from V and 4 from J; bases not matched to a gene: 8. In DNA form, the CDR3 reads TGTGCCAGCCCCGAAGGACTAGCGGCATACAATGAGCAGTTCTTC. Its translation is CASPEGLAAYNEQFF.

Regarding this clone: In the same sample, other DNA sequences code for this CDR3. The V gene is TRBV5-1, the J gene TRBJ1-1, with 7 bases that match TRBD1. The CDR3 loop spans 14 amino acids. Germline CDR1 SGHRS, CDR2 YFSETQ. Unmatched junction bases numbered 2, after V lost 0 bases and J lost 3 bases. The CDR3 sequence: CASSLAGGYTEAFF. The CDR3, as DNA: TGCGCCAGCAGCTTGGCAGGGGGGTACACTGAAGCTTTCTTT.

The V gene is TRBV29-1, the J gene TRBJ2-2; 8 nucleotides agree with TRBD2. Germline CDR1 is SQVTM and CDR2 is ANQGSEA. The junction had 4 bases not matched to a gene; V was cut back by 7 bases and J by 0 bases. The length of the CDR3 is 14 residues. CDR3 nucleotides: TGCAGCGGTAGCGGGAACGCGAACACCGGGGAGCTGTTTTTT. It encodes CSGSGNANTGELFF.

The CDR3 DNA follows: TGTGCCAGCAGCTTGGTGGCGGGGCCCTCGCGGGATACGCAGTATTTT. Protein product: CASSLVAGPSRDTQYF. The chain recombines TRBV11-2 with TRBJ2-3; D possibly corresponds to TRBD2 (6 bases). Trimming took off 3 bases at V and 6 bases at J, with 19 bases between the two ends. This CDR3 contains 16 residues. CDR1 is SGHAT and CDR2 is FQNNGV in the germline V gene.

The chain employs TRBV18 and TRBJ1-2, with 9 bases that match TRBD1. Germline V gives CDR1 KGHSH, CDR2 LQKENI. CDR3 size: 13 residues. The V and J ends lost 4 bases and 8 bases, in that order; junction bases with no gene match: 5. Written as DNA, the CDR3 is TGTGCCAGCTCACAGACAGGGGGAAGAGGCTACACCTTC. Its protein is CASSQTGGRGYTF. The full variable domain, rest sourced from reference TRBV18 and TRBJ1-2, is NAGVMQNPRHLVRRRGQEARLRCSPMKGHSHVYWYRQLPEEGLKFMVYLQKENIIDESGMPKERFSAEFPKEGPSILRIQQVVRGDSAAYFCASSQTGGRGYTFGSGTRLTVV.

This rearrangement joins TRBV18 to TRBJ1-3; possible D gene TRBD1, 5 bases. The CDR3 contains 16 residues. Germline CDR1 is KGHSH and CDR2 is LQKENI. V lost 4 bases and J lost 0, with 13 bases in between. CDR3 loop: CASSQGRGDSGNTIYF. The CDR3 region has the DNA TGTGCCAGCTCACAGGGACGGGGAGACTCTGGAAACACCATATATTTT. Combining the CDR3 with reference TRBV18 and TRBJ1-3 gives the whole variable domain NAGVMQNPRHLVRRRGQEARLRCSPMKGHSHVYWYRQLPEEGLKFMVYLQKENIIDESGMPKERFSAEFPKEGPSILRIQQVVRGDSAAYFCASSQGRGDSGNTIYFGEGSWLTVV.

This clone was counted a single time. This chain connects TRBV27 to TRBJ2-1, with 10 positions matching TRBD2. Germline CDR1 MNHEY, CDR2 SMNVEV (reference sequence). The CDR3 has 15 amino acids. V lost 6 bases, J lost 8 bases, and 10 bases stayed unmatched. CDR3 nucleotides: TGTGCCAGCAGCCCCGGCCTAGCGGGAGTCTATGAGCAGTTCTTC. Protein product: CASSPGLAGVYEQFF.

The V gene is TRBV28, the J gene TRBJ1-2; perhaps TRBD1 as D (6 bases). From germline, CDR1 is MDHEN and CDR2 SYDVKM. V dropped 5 bases and J dropped 1 base, with 20 bases sitting between them. CDR3 length: 17 residues. This CDR3 is CASSPPGEALFNYGYTF. CDR3 DNA: TGTGCCAGCAGTCCTCCAGGGGAAGCACTTTTTAACTATGGCTACACCTTC.

The chain is built from TRBV24-1 and TRBJ2-1; 11 bases are a match to TRBD2. V dropped 1 base and J dropped 5; count of bases not matched to a gene: 3. CDR3 length equals 16 residues. CDR1 and CDR2 (germline): KGHDR, SFDVKD. The CDR3 nucleotides read TGTGCCACCAGTGATTTTGGGACTAGCGGCAACAATGAGCAGTTCTTC. Amino acids: CATSDFGTSGNNEQFF.

Comments on this clone: Other nucleotide sequences from this sample produce the same CDR3. The gene calls are TRBV20-1 and TRBJ1-2; no reliable D call. The CDR3 spans 10 residues. In germline, CDR1 is DFQATT, CDR2 SNEGSKA (reference sequence). Trimming pared 6 bases from V and 4 bases from J, leaving 6 bases between. The CDR3 nucleotides read TGCAGTGCCAGGTCCTATGGCTACACCTTC. Amino acids: CSARSYGYTF.

V gene TRBV4-1 combines with J gene TRBJ2-3; 8 positions match TRBD2. CDR1 is MGHRA, CDR2 YSYEKL, per germline. This CDR3 spans 16 amino acids. V gave up 0 bases and J gave up 1 base; unmatched junction bases: 3. The DNA for the CDR3 is TGCGCCAGCAGCCAAGATCTCGGGAGGGGCACAGATACGCAGTATTTT. Residues: CASSQDLGRGTDTQYF.

On this clone itself: Other DNA sequences in this sample translate to the same CDR3. V usage is TRBV19 and J usage is TRBJ1-2; D uncertain. CDR3 length equals 14 residues. Trimming cost V 1 base and J 5 bases, with 11 bases left between them. The V gene's germline CDR1 is LNHDA and CDR2 SQIVND (reference sequence). This CDR3 reads CASSIGAGFYGYTF. The CDR3 nucleotides read TGTGCCAGTAGTATAGGAGCGGGTTTTTATGGCTACACCTTC.

The rearrangement links TRBV5-1 to TRBJ2-7; 7 positions agree with TRBD1. Germline trimming cut 4 bases from V and 0 bases from J; bases unmatched to any gene: 7. The CDR3 length is 15 residues. The germline V gene encodes CDR1 SGHRS and CDR2 YFSETQ. CDR3 sequence: CASSTTGRPSYEQYF. The DNA for the CDR3 is TGCGCCAGCAGCACGACAGGGAGACCCTCCTACGAGCAGTACTTC. Looking up the rest from reference TRBV5-1 and TRBJ2-7 gives the full variable domain: KAGVTQTPRYLIKTRGQQVTLSCSPISGHRSVSWYQQTPGQGLQFLFEYFSETQRNKGNFPGRFSGRQFSNSRSEMNVSTLELGDSALYLCASSTTGRPSYEQYFGPGTRLTVT.

The J gene is TRBJ2-7, the V gene TRBV5-1, with TRBD2 matching over 8 bases. Germline assignment: CDR1 SGHRS and CDR2 YFSETQ. V was pared by 0 bases and J by 6 bases, with 14 bases of the junction left unmatched. This CDR3 comprises 17 residues. CDR3 coding DNA: TGCGCCAGCAGCTTGGCACTTATAGCGGGGAGTCTTGGCGAGCAGTACTTC. Residues: CASSLALIAGSLGEQYF.

The chain is built from TRBV19 and TRBJ1-3; D gene uncertain. The CDR3 loop spans 13 amino acids. V was cut by 7 bases and J by 0 bases, with 7 bases left in between. Germline V gene sequence: CDR1 LNHDA, CDR2 SQIVND (reference sequence). CDR3 in DNA: TGTGCCAGTACCAGACTCTCTGGAAACACCATATATTTT. Amino acids: CASTRLSGNTIYF. Full variable domain (rest looked up from reference TRBV19 and TRBJ1-3): DGGITQSPKYLFRKEGQNVTLSCEQNLNHDAMYWYRQDPGQGLRLIYYSQIVNDFQKGDIAEGYSVSREKKESFPLTVTSAQKNPTAFYLCASTRLSGNTIYFGEGSWLTVV.

This chain connects TRBV7-9 to TRBJ2-7, with 7 bases aligning to TRBD2. The CDR3 runs to 14 residues. CDR1 is SEHNR and CDR2 is FQNEAQ in the germline V gene (reference sequence). V was pared by 7 bases and J by 5 bases, with 11 bases of the junction left unmatched. As DNA, the CDR3 is TGTGCCAGCATCCCGGAAGCGGGACCCCACGAGCAGTACTTC. Protein product: CASIPEAGPHEQYF.

V is TRBV19 and J is TRBJ1-4; possible D gene TRBD1, 6 bases. The CDR3 length is 14 residues. The V gene lost 11 bases and the J gene lost 3 bases, with 16 bases spanning the gap. Germline-derived CDR1 and CDR2 are LNHDA and SQIVND (reference sequence). CDR3 protein: CASNHRAPNEKLFF. CDR3 coding DNA: TGTGCCTCAAACCACAGGGCTCCTAATGAAAAACTGTTTTTT.

This clone was recorded only once. V is TRBV11-3 and J is TRBJ2-1, with a possible D match to TRBD1 (5 bases). The CDR3 is made up of 15 amino acids. The germline V gene has CDR1 SGHNT and CDR2 YENEEA. V lost 1 base to trimming and J lost 4 bases, with 11 bases between them. CDR3 bases: TGTGCCAGCAGCTTAGCTGGGGCAGGGTACAATGAGCAGTTCTTC. It is translated as CASSLAGAGYNEQFF.

The V and J genes are TRBV3-1 (or the pseudogene TRBV3-2) and TRBJ1-2, with a tentative D call TRBD1 (6 bases). Germline V gene sequence: CDR1 LGHDT, CDR2 YNNKEL (reference sequence). The length of the CDR3 is 15 residues. V lost 3 bases and J 6 bases, leaving 17 bases between the germline ends. The CDR3 sequence: CASSQTGRTLHGYTF. CDR3 DNA: TGTGCCAGCAGCCAGACAGGACGGACGCTACATGGCTACACCTTC.

The chain employs TRBV30 and TRBJ2-7, with D possibly TRBD2 on 5 matching bases. V lost 1 base and J lost 4, with 11 bases in between. Germline-derived CDR1 and CDR2 are GTSNPN and SVGIG (reference sequence). This CDR3 has 13 residues. CDR3 protein: CAWSAGRTYEQYF. CDR3 nucleotides: TGTGCCTGGAGTGCGGGCAGGACTTACGAGCAGTACTTC.

The rearrangement joins TRBV14 to TRBJ2-3, with 10 nucleotides matching TRBD1. The CDR3 totals 15 residues. Germline V gene lookup returns CDR1 SGHDN and CDR2 FVKESK. The V and J ends lost 1 base and 3 bases, in that order; junction bases with no gene match: 1. The CDR3 protein is CASSQGTGGTDTQYF. Written as DNA, the CDR3 is TGTGCCAGCAGCCAAGGGACAGGGGGTACAGATACGCAGTATTTT.

The chain links TRBV6-5 to TRBJ1-6; D is perhaps TRBD1 (5 bases). CDR1 is MNHEY, CDR2 SVGAGI, per germline. This CDR3 is built from 11 residues. The ends were cut back, 7 bases at V and 7 bases at J, with 5 bases in the middle. The CDR3 here is CASKGNSPLHF. Written as DNA, the CDR3 is TGTGCCAGCAAGGGGAATTCACCCCTCCACTTT.

V gene TRBV11-2 combines with J gene TRBJ1-1; unclear D gene. V lost 0 bases and J 1 base, leaving 9 bases between the germline ends. The CDR3 spans 15 residues. Germline values: CDR1 SGHAT, CDR2 FQNNGV. CDR3: CASSLDSAGNTEAFF. In DNA, the CDR3 is TGTGCCAGCAGCTTAGACTCGGCAGGGAACACTGAAGCTTTCTTT. The full variable domain, rest sourced from reference TRBV11-2 and TRBJ1-1, is EAGVAQSPRYKIIEKRQSVAFWCNPISGHATLYWYQQILGQGPKLLIQFQNNGVVDDSQLPKDRFSAERLKGVDSTLKIQPAKLEDSAVYLCASSLDSAGNTEAFFGQGTRLTVV.

The genes are TRBV5-1 and TRBJ1-5, with D uncertain. The CDR3 is made up of 13 amino acids. CDR1 and CDR2 (germline): SGHRS, YFSETQ. Trimming cost V 9 bases and J 6 bases, with 16 bases left between them. The CDR3 protein is CATIEEGAQPQHF. The CDR3 DNA sequence: TGCGCCACCATAGAGGAGGGAGCTCAGCCCCAGCATTTT.

The CDR3 loop reads CAWTNRGGRRYEQYF. CDR3 in DNA: TGTGCCTGGACCAACCGGGGCGGGAGAAGGTACGAGCAGTACTTC. V gene TRBV30 combines with J gene TRBJ2-7; 7 bases match TRBD2. V shed 4 bases and J 4 bases; nucleotides not matched to a gene: 13. The CDR3 extends over 15 amino acids. The germline V gene encodes CDR1 GTSNPN and CDR2 SVGIG (reference sequence).

V gene TRBV7-8 combines with J gene TRBJ2-7; TRBD2 might be the D (5 bases). The CDR3 runs to 13 residues. Trimming took off 5 bases at V and 5 bases at J, with 13 bases between the two ends. The V gene's germline CDR1 is SGHVS and CDR2 FQNEAQ. The CDR3, as DNA: TGTGCCAGCAGCACCTCTAGCTCTGACGAGCAGTACTTC. Protein sequence: CASSTSSSDEQYF. The full variable domain, rest sourced from reference TRBV7-8 and TRBJ2-7, is GAGVSQSPRYKVAKRGQDVALRCDPISGHVSLFWYQQALGQGPEFLTYFQNEAQLDKSGLPSDRFFAERPEGSVSTLKIQRTQQEDSAVYLCASSTSSSDEQYFGPGTRLTVT.